The clone carrying this TCR beta chain was seen only once. These data are taken from a study of T cell responses to AZD1222 COVID-19 vaccine. Repertoires were generated with immunoSEQ multiplex PCR, while TCRdb's copy carries only in-frame clones and drops some. Of some 200,000 clones in the sample, about 92% were seen once. CDR1 is LNHDA, CDR2 SQIVND, per germline (reference sequence). The CDR3 is 16 residues long. V gave up 9 bases and J gave up 0 bases, with 18 bases separating them. The gene calls are TRBV19 and TRBJ1-3, with D possibly being TRBD1 (6 bases). The sample in question was peripheral blood, obtained on day 0 of AZD1222 vaccination. The clonotype comes from an adult in good health. The CDR3 sequence: CASWPGQSHSGNTIYF. Here the CDR3 DNA reads TGTGCCAGCTGGCCCGGACAGTCTCACTCTGGAAACACCATATATTTT.